The source of this T cell receptor (beta chain) is a study of shared clonotypes between healthy human individuals. Findings and caveats of the study: It was the few donors that limited the genetic and exposure-history diversity represented.

Only in-frame clones appear in the TCRdb table, and some are missing; sequencing was by immunoSEQ multiplex PCR. The sample yields more than 1.2 million clones, approximately 98.5% seen once. This clone was observed a single time. What it binds is not known. Sequenced: naive CD4+ T cells sorted from blood. The subset was: CD45RA+ positively selected. The receptor's source is a man aged 30 to 39 in good health.

CDR3 nucleotides: TGTGCCAGCAGCTCCAGGGCCCACCCAGAGTATTTT. Translation: CASSSRAHPEYF. The chain uses TRBV5-6 and TRBJ2-3, with D possibly being TRBD1 (5 bases). CDR3 length: 12 amino acids. V dropped 3 bases and J dropped 13 bases, with 15 bases sitting between them. The V gene's germline CDR1 is SGHDT and CDR2 YYEEEE.